These 5 T cell receptor beta chains were sequenced from one sample in a study of T cells after yellow fever vaccination (dated by TCRdb to between 2019 and 2020). What the treatment or condition label conveys for this sample: live attenuated yellow fever vaccine strain. Library preparation used 5' RACE. Sequencer: Illumina HiSeq 2500. In TCRdb, the public reads were trimmed at Q25 with fastp and aligned with MiXCR, with productive beta chains retained. Rows with a matching CDR3 protein are joined into one entry that keeps the most common DNA and genes. The sample yields approximately 300,000 distinct CDR3 sequences; 10% to 15% were counted once. Roughly 0.5% of the sample is taken by the ten largest. Source: CD4+ T cells sorted from PBMCs, taken 45 days after the yellow fever booster vaccination. These receptors were taken from a man aged 30-40 years who received the YFV17D yellow fever vaccine.

The chain joins TRBV7-2 to TRBJ2-1; D remains unclear. Between the trimmed V and J ends, which lost 3 bases and 10 bases, there was a span of 16 bases. This CDR3 comprises 14 residues. Germline CDR1 reads SGHTA; CDR2 reads FQGNSA. The CDR3: CASSFLGLPSEQFF. DNA of the CDR3: TGTGCCAGCAGCTTCTTAGGTCTGCCCTCCGAGCAGTTCTTC.

The V call is TRBV5-4, the J call TRBJ2-1, with D tentatively TRBD2 (6 bases). The V gene lost 1 base and the J gene lost 0 bases, with 11 bases spanning the gap. This CDR3 has 16 amino acids. In germline, CDR1 is SGHNT, CDR2 YYREEE (reference sequence). In DNA form, the CDR3 reads TGTGCCAGCAGCTTGAGGAGGGAAAGCTCCTACAATGAGCAGTTCTTC. Translated: CASSLRRESSYNEQFF.

This clonotype was picked up a small number of times. The chain employs TRBV29-1 and TRBJ2-1, with 13 bases that match TRBD2. CDR1 and CDR2 (germline): SQVTM, ANQGSEA. The length of the CDR3 is 17 residues. V shed 3 bases and J 5 bases; nucleotides not matched to a gene: 10. Here the CDR3 DNA reads TGCAGCGTTGACGGATGGCAGGGACTAGCGGGAAACAATGAGCAGTTCTTC. Translation: CSVDGWQGLAGNNEQFF.

The chain recombines TRBV10-3 with TRBJ2-1; D tentatively fits TRBD1 or TRBD2 (5 bases each). Trimming pared 6 bases from V and 0 bases from J, leaving 12 bases between. This CDR3 comprises 15 residues. Germline V gene sequence: CDR1 ENHRY, CDR2 SYGVKD. CDR3 sequence reads: CAIRGDQSSYNEQFF. CDR3 coding DNA: TGTGCCATCAGGGGGGACCAGAGCTCCTACAATGAGCAGTTCTTC.

V gene TRBV6-5 combines with J gene TRBJ2-3; D possibly corresponds to TRBD1 (6 bases). Germline loops: CDR1 MNHEY, CDR2 SVGAGI. Trimming shortened V by 8 bases and J by 1 base, and 22 bases separated the two germline ends. The CDR3 sequence is 17 residues long. This CDR3 reads CASRYRTRDIGTDTQYF. DNA for the CDR3: TGTGCCAGCCGATACCGAACCCGGGACATCGGCACAGATACGCAGTATTTT.